The 32 T cell receptor beta chains in this list originate from one sample, sequenced in a study of T cell responses to AZD1222 COVID-19 vaccine. Profiled with immunoSEQ multiplex PCR; TCRdb holds only in-frame clones, not every one. This table has approximately 110,000 clones, about 85% appearing once. Sequences were derived from peripheral blood, sampled on day 0 of AZD1222 vaccination. All receptors come from an adult in good health.

The rearrangement joins TRBV7-2 to TRBJ2-7; no definite D call. CDR1 SGHTA and CDR2 FQGNSA come from the germline V gene. The CDR3 sequence is 14 residues long. V lost 5 bases and J 1 base, leaving 12 bases between the germline ends. The CDR3: CASSPDWRSYEQYF. The CDR3 DNA reads as TGTGCCAGCAGCCCCGACTGGCGGTCCTACGAGCAGTACTTC.

The rearrangement joins TRBV27 to TRBJ1-4, with 10 bases that match TRBD1. The CDR3 contains 14 residues. J gave up 7 bases and V 2 bases, and 1 base lay outside the gene matches. Germline values: CDR1 MNHEY, CDR2 SMNVEV (reference sequence). Written as DNA, the CDR3 is TGTGCCAGCAGTTTAAGGACAGGGGGTGAAAAACTGTTTTTT. Translated: CASSLRTGGEKLFF.

This rearrangement joins TRBV11-2 to TRBJ1-1; D perhaps matches TRBD1 (5 bases). From germline, CDR1 is SGHAT and CDR2 FQNNGV. CDR3 size: 14 residues. V lost 3 bases and J lost 4, with 12 bases in between. The CDR3 DNA reads TGTGCCAGCAGCTTTGGGGGAGAAGGCACTGAAGCTTTCTTT. Its translation: CASSFGGEGTEAFF.

This rearrangement joins TRBV4-2 to TRBJ1-1; a weak D match, TRBD1 (6 bases). Germline CDR1 and CDR2: LGHNA and YNFKEQ. The CDR3 covers 16 residues. V was shortened by 0 bases and J by 3 bases, with 14 bases between the two germline ends. Here the CDR3 reads CASSQDGRGRHTEAFF. The DNA of the CDR3 is TGTGCCAGCAGCCAAGACGGGCGGGGGCGGCACACTGAAGCTTTCTTT.

This chain joins TRBV27 and TRBJ1-2, with a weak D call TRBD1 (6 bases). The CDR3 consists of 13 residues. In germline, CDR1 is MNHEY, CDR2 SMNVEV (reference sequence). Trimming removed 6 bases from V and 2 bases from J, with 10 bases in between. The CDR3: CASSPTGNYGYTF. CDR3 DNA: TGTGCCAGCAGCCCAACAGGGAACTATGGCTACACCTTC.

The gene calls are TRBV19 and TRBJ2-3, with D unclear. The CDR3 runs to 12 residues. V was pared by 1 base and J by 7 bases, with 6 bases between. Germline lookup yields CDR1 LNHDA and CDR2 SQIVND (reference sequence). This CDR3 is CASSIGRHTQYF. The CDR3 DNA reads as TGTGCCAGTAGTATAGGGCGCCATACGCAGTATTTT.

In its sample, this clone was seen a few times. This chain connects TRBV14 to TRBJ1-6; 7 bases line up with TRBD1. V was clipped by 0 bases and J by 5 bases; unmatched bases: 13. The germline V gene has CDR1 SGHDN and CDR2 FVKESK. This CDR3 is 19 amino acids long. The CDR3 nucleotides read TGTGCCAGCAGCCAAGACCCCATATCCGGGACAGCTAATAATTCACCCCTCCACTTT. Amino acid sequence: CASSQDPISGTANNSPLHF.

This chain joins TRBV5-6 and TRBJ2-7, with no clear D. Trimming shortened V by 7 bases and J by 5 bases, and 16 bases separated the two germline ends. CDR1 is SGHDT, CDR2 YYEEEE, per germline. This CDR3 has 13 amino acids. The CDR3 is CASVNSWRNEQYF. DNA of the CDR3: TGTGCCAGCGTAAATTCTTGGCGTAACGAGCAGTACTTC.

This clone was seen ten or more times. The rearrangement joins TRBV15 to TRBJ1-1; D is possibly TRBD1 (6 bases). The CDR3 consists of 14 residues. In germline, CDR1 is LNHNV, CDR2 YYDKDF (reference sequence). Deletions cut 0 bases from V and 4 bases from J, with 9 bases between. The CDR3 region has the DNA TGTGCCACCAGCAGAGATTTAGGGGGCACTGAAGCTTTCTTT. This codes for CATSRDLGGTEAFF.

The chain couples TRBV23-1 to TRBJ2-7; D is unclear. TRBV23-1 is flagged as an ORF with uncertain function. The CDR3 runs to 9 residues. The germline V and J ends were trimmed by 9 bases and 2 bases, with 2 bases remaining between them. The CDR3 reads CARPYEQYF. The CDR3 nucleotides read TGCGCCAGACCCTACGAGCAGTACTTC.

The chain carries TRBV6-5 and TRBJ2-7, with D perhaps TRBD2 (5 bases). The CDR3 sequence is 13 residues long. V lost 7 bases and J lost 6, with 16 bases in between. Per the germline V gene, CDR1 is MNHEY and CDR2 is SVGAGI. In DNA form, the CDR3 reads TGTGCCAGCATGAGGGCCCAGTTGTCCGAGCAGTACTTC. Its translation: CASMRAQLSEQYF.

The V call is TRBV11-2, the J call TRBJ2-7; 7 nucleotides align to TRBD2. From germline, CDR1 is SGHAT and CDR2 FQNNGV. The ends lost 3 bases at V and 3 bases at J; junction bases unmatched: 5. CDR3 length equals 14 residues. CDR3 bases: TGTGCCAGCAGCTTGGGAGGGATAGGCTACGAGCAGTACTTC. The encoded protein is CASSLGGIGYEQYF.

Comments on this clone: An end of the junction differs from the germline gene, which may be a read error. The rearrangement uses TRBV6-1 and TRBJ2-1; D might be TRBD2 (6 bases). The CDR3 has 17 amino acids. Per the germline V gene, CDR1 is MNHNS and CDR2 is SASEGT. CDR3 residues: CASSDGTTGLAGGEQFF. CDR3 bases: TGTGCCAGTAGTGACGGTACAACGGGACTGGCCGGTGGTGAGCAGTTCTTC.

This chain joins TRBV6-5 and TRBJ1-5; 11 nucleotides line up with TRBD1. V dropped 6 bases and J dropped 4; count of bases not matched to a gene: 5. CDR1 MNHEY and CDR2 SVGAGI come from the germline V gene. This CDR3 comprises 15 residues. This CDR3 reads CASREDRGPNQPQHF. In DNA form, the CDR3 reads TGTGCCAGCAGAGAGGACAGGGGGCCGAATCAGCCCCAGCATTTT.

The rearrangement joins TRBV2 to TRBJ1-2; no clear D. Germline CDR1 and CDR2: SNHLY and FYNNEI. V was shortened by 9 bases and J by 3 bases, with 17 bases between the two germline ends. CDR3 length: 14 residues. The CDR3 loop reads CARQTTKDYYGYTF. The CDR3 nucleotides read TGTGCCAGACAAACCACGAAGGACTACTATGGCTACACCTTC.

This chain links TRBV6-6 with TRBJ2-7; D is possibly TRBD2 (5 bases). Trimming stripped 2 bases from V and 6 bases from J, with 8 bases between. This CDR3 spans 12 amino acids. CDR1 and CDR2 (germline): MNHNY, SVGAGI (reference sequence). The CDR3 reads CASSYPEGEQYF. In DNA form, the CDR3 reads TGTGCCAGCAGTTACCCCGAGGGCGAGCAGTACTTC.

This clone occurred a few times. The chain couples TRBV3-1 (or the pseudogene TRBV3-2) to TRBJ2-7; D is perhaps TRBD2 (5 bases). CDR1 LGHDT and CDR2 YNNKEL come from the germline V gene (reference sequence). The ends were cut back, 3 bases at V and 5 bases at J, with 5 bases in the middle. The CDR3 spans 11 residues. The CDR3 nucleotides are TGTGCCAGCAGCCAGGAGGACGAGCAGTACTTC. It is translated as CASSQEDEQYF.

The chain joins TRBV6-5 to TRBJ1-1, with a possible D match to TRBD1 (5 bases). The V and J ends lost 6 bases and 2 bases respectively, with 13 bases between them. The germline gives CDR1 MNHEY, CDR2 SVGAGI. The CDR3 consists of 14 residues. In DNA, the CDR3 is TGTGCCAGCAGGGGGCGGTCGGAAAACACTGAAGCTTTCTTT. Translating it yields CASRGRSENTEAFF.

This clone came up once. The chain is built from TRBV4-1 and TRBJ2-7; D gene ambiguous. The CDR3 runs to 15 residues. V lost 0 bases and J lost 3, with 12 bases in between. Germline values: CDR1 MGHRA, CDR2 YSYEKL. Here the CDR3 DNA reads TGCGCCAGCAGCCAAGAATCCCATACAATCTACGAGCAGTACTTC. It specifies CASSQESHTIYEQYF.

On this clone: The same CDR3 can be traced to other DNA sequences in this sample. For the CDR3, the DNA is TGTGCCAGCTCACCACAGGGGAAGAACACTGAAGCTTTCTTT. Residues: CASSPQGKNTEAFF. The chain links TRBV18 to TRBJ1-1; D might be TRBD1 (5 bases). CDR3 length: 14 amino acids. Deletions cut 1 base from V and 1 base from J, with 7 bases between. Germline CDR1 is KGHSH and CDR2 is LQKENI.

This clone came up a few times. The chain joins TRBV2 to TRBJ2-2; D might be TRBD1 (5 bases). This CDR3 contains 15 residues. V was pared by 1 base and J by 7 bases, with 13 bases between. Germline V lookup: CDR1 SNHLY, CDR2 FYNNEI. The CDR3 loop reads CASSEVPGSGGELFF. The CDR3 coding sequence is TGTGCCAGCAGTGAAGTTCCAGGGTCTGGCGGGGAGCTGTTTTTT.

The rearrangement joins TRBV12-5 to TRBJ1-2, with D uncertain. Trimming took 2 bases from V and 5 from J, leaving 3 bases between them. Germline V lookup: CDR1 LGHNT, CDR2 FRNRAP. The length of the CDR3 is 11 residues. CDR3 sequence: CASGLLYGYTF. CDR3 coding DNA: TGTGCTAGTGGTTTGCTGTATGGCTACACCTTC.

J is TRBJ1-2 and V is TRBV3-1 (or the pseudogene TRBV3-2); no clear D gene. This CDR3 has 13 residues. Per germline, CDR1 LGHDT and CDR2 YNNKEL (reference sequence). The V gene lost 0 bases and the J gene lost 8 bases, with 10 bases spanning the gap. The CDR3 spells CASSQEIDGGYTF. The CDR3 region has the DNA TGTGCCAGCAGCCAAGAGATCGATGGCGGCTACACCTTC.

CDR3 amino acids: CASSLNSEMNTEAFF. The CDR3 DNA sequence: TGCGCCAGCAGCTTAAACAGCGAGATGAACACTGAAGCTTTCTTT. This sequence joins TRBV5-1 and TRBJ1-1; D gene unclear. V gave up 2 bases and J gave up 0 bases, with 11 bases separating them. Germline V gene data show CDR1 as SGHRS and CDR2 as YFSETQ. This CDR3 comprises 15 residues.

The rearrangement uses TRBV30 and TRBJ2-7; TRBD2 is a possible D gene (5 bases). Trimming took 1 base from V and 4 from J, leaving 14 bases between them. CDR3 length: 14 amino acids. Germline V gene lookup returns CDR1 GTSNPN and CDR2 SVGIG (reference sequence). The CDR3 nucleotides read TGTGCCTGGAGTGGCGGTGTCCGGGGATACGAGCAGTACTTC. Amino acids: CAWSGGVRGYEQYF.

This chain connects TRBV5-6 to TRBJ1-2, with a possible D match to TRBD1 (5 bases). V dropped 6 bases and J dropped 4 bases, with 16 bases sitting between them. CDR1 and CDR2 (germline): SGHDT, YYEEEE. The CDR3 runs to 14 residues. CDR3 residues: CASTPRGGFYGYTF. The CDR3 DNA is TGTGCCAGCACCCCGAGGGGCGGATTCTATGGCTACACCTTC.

V and J are TRBV5-1 and TRBJ2-7; 12 nucleotides agree with TRBD1. This CDR3 is 16 amino acids long. Germline trimming cut 5 bases from V and 6 bases from J; bases unmatched to any gene: 12. Germline CDR1 and CDR2: SGHRS and YFSETQ. In DNA form, the CDR3 reads TGCGCCAGCAGACAGCTAACGGGACAGGGGGCTTTCGAGCAGTACTTC. Translated: CASRQLTGQGAFEQYF.

The chain is built from TRBV4-1 and TRBJ1-2; D possibly corresponds to TRBD1 (6 bases). The CDR3 is made up of 16 amino acids. Between the trimmed V and J ends, which lost 4 bases and 0 bases, there was a span of 15 bases. CDR1 is MGHRA and CDR2 is YSYEKL in the germline V gene. CDR3 region: CASSPPWGATNYGYTF. The CDR3 DNA is TGCGCCAGCAGCCCCCCTTGGGGGGCCACTAACTATGGCTACACCTTC.

This chain links TRBV7-2 with TRBJ1-1; no definite D call. Trimming left V 3 bases short and J 6 bases short, with 8 bases between. The germline V gene has CDR1 SGHTA and CDR2 FQGNSA. The CDR3 totals 12 residues. CDR3 coding DNA: TGTGCCAGCAGCTTCGGGGTGCCTGAAGCTTTCTTT. Protein product: CASSFGVPEAFF.

This chain uses TRBV3-1 (or the pseudogene TRBV3-2) with TRBJ1-1, with TRBD1 matching over 8 bases. V trimming: 1 base; J trimming: 8 bases; junction bases outside the gene matches: 3. The CDR3 extends over 13 amino acids. Looked up from germline, CDR1 is LGHDT and CDR2 is YNNKEL (reference sequence). The CDR3 bases are TGTGCCAGCAGCCAAGGGGGGACAGGAGAAGCTTTCTTT. Translating gives CASSQGGTGEAFF.

This chain connects TRBV7-9 to TRBJ1-1; D not certain. Trimming shortened V by 3 bases and J by 5 bases, and 10 bases separated the two germline ends. CDR3 length: 13 residues. Germline V gene data show CDR1 as SEHNR and CDR2 as FQNEAQ (reference sequence). The CDR3 loop reads CASSFGFGTEAFF. CDR3 nucleotides: TGTGCCAGCAGCTTTGGGTTCGGAACTGAAGCTTTCTTT.

The V call is TRBV6-5, the J call TRBJ1-1; D gene ambiguous. The V end was cut by 7 bases, the J end by 1 base, with 10 bases between. The germline CDR1 and CDR2 sequences are MNHEY and SVGAGI. This CDR3 contains 13 residues. This CDR3 is CASNLRTNTEAFF. CDR3 DNA sequence: TGTGCCAGCAACCTCAGGACGAACACTGAAGCTTTCTTT.